The 5 T cell receptor beta chains listed next were all sequenced from one sample in a study of regulatory T cells in long-lasting Graves disease. Described time point: persistent/refractory GD, antithyroid drugs over 5 years with positive TRAb. PBMC RNA served as the TCR library source. Relying on iRepertoire HTBI primers and Arm-PCR of CDR3 regions, the team built TCR beta libraries. TCRdb ran MiXCR on the multiplex PCR reads and lists one entry per CDR3 protein. The sample holds about 660,000 distinct CDR3 sequences; around 30% are singletons and the top ten take under 55%. This sample comprised peripheral blood mononuclear cells (PBMCs), obtained when the disease was refractory, from a patient treated with antithyroid drugs. The receptors were gathered from a female donor with Graves disease.

J is TRBJ1-4 and V is TRBV20-1; 9 bases are shared with TRBD1. V gave up 4 bases and J gave up 11 bases; unmatched junction bases: 8. CDR1 and CDR2 from the germline V gene are DFQATT and SNEGSKA (reference sequence). The CDR3 is 13 amino acids. The CDR3 DNA follows: TGCAGTGCTAAAGGGGACAGGGATCGGAAACTGTTTTTT. It specifies CSAKGDRDRKLFF.

This clonotype turned up a few times. The J gene is TRBJ1-2, the V gene TRBV5-1; 7 bases are shared with TRBD1. Germline trimming cut 3 bases from V and 3 bases from J; bases unmatched to any gene: 8. The CDR3 runs 15 residues. Germline lookup yields CDR1 SGHRS and CDR2 YFSETQ. As DNA, the CDR3 is TGCGCCAGCAGCTACCGACAGGGAGGAGACTATGGCTACACCTTC. It codes for CASSYRQGGDYGYTF.

This clonotype has ten or more counts. The chain uses TRBV6-5 and TRBJ1-1; 8 bases map to TRBD1. The CDR3 consists of 16 residues. The J segment lost 0 bases and the V segment lost 4 bases, leaving 7 bases of the junction unmatched. The germline gives CDR1 MNHEY, CDR2 SVGAGI. CDR3 residues: CASSSRDRLMNTEAFF. The CDR3 DNA reads TGTGCCAGCAGTTCCCGGGACAGGCTAATGAACACTGAAGCTTTCTTT.

At least ten counts were recorded for this clonotype. This chain links TRBV24-1 with TRBJ2-5; D is tentatively TRBD1 or TRBD2 (5 bases each). The CDR3 runs 15 residues. Germline lookup yields CDR1 KGHDR and CDR2 SFDVKD. The V end was cut by 4 bases, the J end by 1 base, with 12 bases between. CDR3 nucleotides: TGTGCCACCAGTGAACCGGGACCCGTCCAAGAGACCCAGTACTTC. Translation: CATSEPGPVQETQYF.

The rearrangement uses TRBV7-2 and TRBJ2-4; D is unclear. In germline, CDR1 is SGHTA, CDR2 FQGNSA. The CDR3 is 15 residues long. V lost 1 base to trimming and J lost 4 bases, with 11 bases between them. The CDR3 DNA follows: TGTGCCAGCAGCTTAGTTCAGCTTGAGAAAAACATTCAGTACTTC. This translates into CASSLVQLEKNIQYF.